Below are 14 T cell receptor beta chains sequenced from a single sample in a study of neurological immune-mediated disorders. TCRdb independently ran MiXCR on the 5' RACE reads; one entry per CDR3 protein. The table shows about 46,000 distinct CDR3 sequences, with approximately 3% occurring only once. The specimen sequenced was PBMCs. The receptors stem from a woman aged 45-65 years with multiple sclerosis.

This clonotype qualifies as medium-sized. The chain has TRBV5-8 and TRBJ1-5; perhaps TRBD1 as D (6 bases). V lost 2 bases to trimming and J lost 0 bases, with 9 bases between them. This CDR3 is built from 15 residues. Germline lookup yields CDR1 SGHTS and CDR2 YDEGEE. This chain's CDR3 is CASSFQGYSNQPQHF. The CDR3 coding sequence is TGTGCCAGCAGCTTTCAGGGGTATAGCAATCAGCCCCAGCATTTT.

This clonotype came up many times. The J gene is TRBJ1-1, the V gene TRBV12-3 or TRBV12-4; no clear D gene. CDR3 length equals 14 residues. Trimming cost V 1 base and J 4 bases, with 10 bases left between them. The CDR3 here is CASSLDLGSTEAFF. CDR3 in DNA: TGTGCCAGCAGTTTAGATCTTGGGAGCACTGAAGCTTTCTTT.

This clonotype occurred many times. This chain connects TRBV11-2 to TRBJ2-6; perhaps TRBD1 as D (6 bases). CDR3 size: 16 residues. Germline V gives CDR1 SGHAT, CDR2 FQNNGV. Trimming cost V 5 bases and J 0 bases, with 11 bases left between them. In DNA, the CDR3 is TGTGCCAGCAGCATTACAGGGTTCTCTGGGGCCAACGTCCTGACTTTC. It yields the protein CASSITGFSGANVLTF.

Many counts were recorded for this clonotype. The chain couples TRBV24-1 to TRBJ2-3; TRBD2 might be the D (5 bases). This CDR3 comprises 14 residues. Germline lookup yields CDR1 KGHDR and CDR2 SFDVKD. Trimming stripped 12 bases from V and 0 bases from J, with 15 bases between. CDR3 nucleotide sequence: TGTGCCGGAGCCGGGGAGACTAGCACAGATACGCAGTATTTT. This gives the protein CAGAGETSTDTQYF.

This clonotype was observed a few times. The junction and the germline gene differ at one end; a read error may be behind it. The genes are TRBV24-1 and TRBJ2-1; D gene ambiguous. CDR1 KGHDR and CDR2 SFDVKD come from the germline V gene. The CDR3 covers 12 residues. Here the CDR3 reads CDTSTDVGEQFF. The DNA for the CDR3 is TGTGACACCAGCACGGATGTAGGTGAGCAGTTCTTC.

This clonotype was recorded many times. The CDR3, as DNA: TGTGCCAGCAGCCAAGCAGGGAGGGGCACTGAAGCTTTCTTT. Amino acids: CASSQAGRGTEAFF. The chain carries TRBV3-1 and TRBJ1-1, with D perhaps matching TRBD1 (5 bases). Germline V gives CDR1 LGHDT, CDR2 YNNKEL (reference sequence). V lost 1 base and J 4 bases, leaving 10 bases between the germline ends. The CDR3 length is 14 residues.

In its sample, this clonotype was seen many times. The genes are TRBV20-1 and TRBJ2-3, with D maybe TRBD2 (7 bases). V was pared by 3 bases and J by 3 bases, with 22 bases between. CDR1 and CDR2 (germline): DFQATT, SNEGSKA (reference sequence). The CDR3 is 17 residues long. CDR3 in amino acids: CSASITGRGRETDTQYF. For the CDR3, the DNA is TGCAGTGCTAGCATAACTGGAAGGGGGAGGGAAACAGATACGCAGTATTTT.

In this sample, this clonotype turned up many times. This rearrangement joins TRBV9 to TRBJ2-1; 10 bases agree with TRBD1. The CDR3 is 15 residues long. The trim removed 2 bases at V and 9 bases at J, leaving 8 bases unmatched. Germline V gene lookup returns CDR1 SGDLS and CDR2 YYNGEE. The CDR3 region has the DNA TGTGCCAGCAGCGTTCGGGGGGGACAGGGGATTGAGCAGTTCTTC. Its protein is CASSVRGGQGIEQFF.

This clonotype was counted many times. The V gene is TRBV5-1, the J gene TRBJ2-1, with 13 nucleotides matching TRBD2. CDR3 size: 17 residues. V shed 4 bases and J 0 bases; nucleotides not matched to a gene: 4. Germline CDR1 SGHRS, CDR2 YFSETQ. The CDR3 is CASSPGLAGSSYNEQFF. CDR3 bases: TGCGCCAGCAGCCCGGGACTAGCGGGAAGCTCCTACAATGAGCAGTTCTTC.

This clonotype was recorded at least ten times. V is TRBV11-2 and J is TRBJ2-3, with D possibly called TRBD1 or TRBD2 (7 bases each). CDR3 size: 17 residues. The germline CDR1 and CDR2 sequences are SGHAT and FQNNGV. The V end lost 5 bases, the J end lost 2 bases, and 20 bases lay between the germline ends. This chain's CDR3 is CASSPRGGKAITDTQYF. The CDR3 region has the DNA TGTGCCAGCAGCCCCAGGGGGGGAAAGGCAATCACAGATACGCAGTATTTT.

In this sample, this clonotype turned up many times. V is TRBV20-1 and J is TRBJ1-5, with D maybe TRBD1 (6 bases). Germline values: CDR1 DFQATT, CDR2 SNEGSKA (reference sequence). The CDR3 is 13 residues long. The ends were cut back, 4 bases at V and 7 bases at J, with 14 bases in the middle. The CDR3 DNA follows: TGCAGTGCTACCTCAGGGGTGGAGCAGCCCCAGCATTTT. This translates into CSATSGVEQPQHF.

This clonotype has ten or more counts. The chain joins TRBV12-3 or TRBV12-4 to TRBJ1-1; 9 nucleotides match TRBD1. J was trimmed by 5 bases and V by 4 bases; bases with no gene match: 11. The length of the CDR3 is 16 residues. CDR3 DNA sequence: TGTGCCAGCAGTTCCGGGACAGGGCGGGAGGGGACTGAAGCTTTCTTT. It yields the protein CASSSGTGREGTEAFF.

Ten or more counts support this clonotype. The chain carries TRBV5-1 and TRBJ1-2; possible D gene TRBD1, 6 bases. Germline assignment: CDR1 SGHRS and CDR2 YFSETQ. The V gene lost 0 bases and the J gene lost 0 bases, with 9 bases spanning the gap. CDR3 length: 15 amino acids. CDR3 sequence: CASSLGDTANYGYTF. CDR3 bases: TGCGCCAGCAGCTTGGGGGACACGGCTAACTATGGCTACACCTTC.

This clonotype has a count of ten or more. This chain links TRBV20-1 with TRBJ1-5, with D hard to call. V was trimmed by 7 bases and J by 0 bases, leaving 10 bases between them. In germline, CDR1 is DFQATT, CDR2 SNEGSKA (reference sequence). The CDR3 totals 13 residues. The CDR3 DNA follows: TGCAGTGTGAAGCGGGATAGCAATCAGCCCCAGCATTTT. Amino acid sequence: CSVKRDSNQPQHF.